This T cell receptor (beta chain) was documented in a study of blood T cells in healthy people across ages. Per sample, extraction of total RNA gave at least 5.5 micrograms in every case. Looked up from germline, CDR1 is SGHRS and CDR2 is YFSETQ. Between the trimmed V and J ends, which lost 6 bases and 2 bases, there was a span of 16 bases. CDR3 length equals 15 residues. Study observations and caveats: Comparison with aged donors showed that long-lived donors had more naive CD4+ cells and higher diversity.

Primers used in a second PCR of about 6 to 12 cycles were a sample-barcoded 5' primer and a J-beta primer mix. Every cDNA molecule carried a tag from a template-switch adaptor bearing 12 random nucleotides. One entry per CDR3 protein results from TCRdb running MiXCR on the 5' RACE reads. The sample shows 920,000 or so distinct CDR3 sequences, 35% to 50% of them seen only once. With regard to this clonotype: Its antigen is unknown.

Specimen: blood. The chain is built from TRBV5-1 and TRBJ2-3; D possibly corresponds to TRBD2 (5 bases). The source of this sequence is a woman aged 60-75 years in good health. The CDR3 nucleotides are TGCGCCAGCAACCGGGGAGACTCGTTCACAGATACGCAGTATTTT. Translation gives CASNRGDSFTDTQYF.